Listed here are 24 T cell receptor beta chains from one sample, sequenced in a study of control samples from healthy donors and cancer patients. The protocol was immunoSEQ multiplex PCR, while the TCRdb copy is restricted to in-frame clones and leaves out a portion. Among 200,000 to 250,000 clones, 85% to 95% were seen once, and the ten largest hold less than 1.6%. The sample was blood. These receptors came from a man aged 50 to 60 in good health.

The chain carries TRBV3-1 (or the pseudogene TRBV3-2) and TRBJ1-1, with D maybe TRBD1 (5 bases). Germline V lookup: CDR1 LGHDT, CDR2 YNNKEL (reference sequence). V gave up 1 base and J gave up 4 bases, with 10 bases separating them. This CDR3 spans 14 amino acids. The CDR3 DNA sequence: TGTGCCAGCAGCCAAGCCGGGGGGGGCACTGAAGCTTTCTTT. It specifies CASSQAGGGTEAFF.

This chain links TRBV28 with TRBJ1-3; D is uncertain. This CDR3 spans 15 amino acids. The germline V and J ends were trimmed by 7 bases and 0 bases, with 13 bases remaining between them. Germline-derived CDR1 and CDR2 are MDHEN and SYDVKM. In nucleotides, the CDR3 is TGTGCCAGCACCATCCAGAGATTCTCTGGAAACACCATATATTTT. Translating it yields CASTIQRFSGNTIYF.

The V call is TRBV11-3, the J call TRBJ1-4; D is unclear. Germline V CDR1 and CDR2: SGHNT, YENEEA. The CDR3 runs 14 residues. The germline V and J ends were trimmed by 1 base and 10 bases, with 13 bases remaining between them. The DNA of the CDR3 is TGTGCCAGCAGCTTAGTACCGGGCTCGGGAAAACTGTTTTTT. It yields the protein CASSLVPGSGKLFF.

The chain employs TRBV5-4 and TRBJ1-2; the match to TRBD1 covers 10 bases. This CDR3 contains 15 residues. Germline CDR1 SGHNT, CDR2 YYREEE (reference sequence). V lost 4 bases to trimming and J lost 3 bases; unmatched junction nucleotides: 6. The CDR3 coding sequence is TGTGCCAGCAGCCCAACGGGACAGGGGCACTATGGCTACACCTTC. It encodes CASSPTGQGHYGYTF.

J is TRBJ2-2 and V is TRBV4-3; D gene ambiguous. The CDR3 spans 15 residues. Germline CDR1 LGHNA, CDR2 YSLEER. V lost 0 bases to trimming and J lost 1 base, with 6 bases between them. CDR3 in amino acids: CASSQDAGNTGELFF. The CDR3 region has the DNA TGCGCCAGCAGCCAAGATGCAGGGAACACCGGGGAGCTGTTTTTT.

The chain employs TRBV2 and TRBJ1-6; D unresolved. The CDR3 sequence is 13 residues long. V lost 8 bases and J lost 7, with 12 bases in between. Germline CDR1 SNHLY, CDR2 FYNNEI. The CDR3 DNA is TGTGCCAGCCGACTGAGTGAGAATTCACCCCTCCACTTT. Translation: CASRLSENSPLHF.

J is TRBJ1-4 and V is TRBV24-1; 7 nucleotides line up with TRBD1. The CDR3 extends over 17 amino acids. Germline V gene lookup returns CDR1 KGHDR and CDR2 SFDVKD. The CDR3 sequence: CPEGAGAHIATNEKLFF. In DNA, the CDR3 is TGTCCAGAGGGGGCAGGGGCCCACATTGCAACTAATGAAAAACTGTTTTTT.

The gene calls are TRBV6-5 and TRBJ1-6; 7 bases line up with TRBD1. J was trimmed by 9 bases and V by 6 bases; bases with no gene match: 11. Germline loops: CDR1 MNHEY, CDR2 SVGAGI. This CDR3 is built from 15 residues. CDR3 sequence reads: CASRTPTGLGSPLHF. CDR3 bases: TGTGCCAGCAGGACCCCGACAGGGTTAGGTTCACCCCTCCACTTT.

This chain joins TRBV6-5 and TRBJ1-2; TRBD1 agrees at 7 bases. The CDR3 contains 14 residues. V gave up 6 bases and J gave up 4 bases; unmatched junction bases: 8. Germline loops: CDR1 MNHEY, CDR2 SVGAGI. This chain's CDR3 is CASRRAGGGYGYTF. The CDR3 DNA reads TGTGCCAGCAGGCGGGCAGGGGGGGGCTATGGCTACACCTTC.

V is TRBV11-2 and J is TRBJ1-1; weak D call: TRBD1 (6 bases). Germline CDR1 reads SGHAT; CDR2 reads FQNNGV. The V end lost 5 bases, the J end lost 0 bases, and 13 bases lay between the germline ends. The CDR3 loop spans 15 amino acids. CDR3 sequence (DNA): TGTGCCAGCAGCCCCCGGCAGGGGATGAACACTGAAGCTTTCTTT. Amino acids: CASSPRQGMNTEAFF.

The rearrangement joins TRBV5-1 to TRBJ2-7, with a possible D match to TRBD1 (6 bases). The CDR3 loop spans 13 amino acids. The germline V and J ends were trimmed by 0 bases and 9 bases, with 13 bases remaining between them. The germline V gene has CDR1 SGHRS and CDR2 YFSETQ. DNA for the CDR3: TGCGCCAGCAGCTTGGTCGGTAGAGGGGGGCAGTACGTC. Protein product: CASSLVGRGGQYV.

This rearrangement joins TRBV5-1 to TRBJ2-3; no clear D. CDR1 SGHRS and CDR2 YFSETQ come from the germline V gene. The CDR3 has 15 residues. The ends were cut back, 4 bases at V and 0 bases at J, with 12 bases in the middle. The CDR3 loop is CASSPSRASTDTQYF. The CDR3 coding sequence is TGCGCCAGCAGCCCCTCTAGGGCTAGCACAGATACGCAGTATTTT.

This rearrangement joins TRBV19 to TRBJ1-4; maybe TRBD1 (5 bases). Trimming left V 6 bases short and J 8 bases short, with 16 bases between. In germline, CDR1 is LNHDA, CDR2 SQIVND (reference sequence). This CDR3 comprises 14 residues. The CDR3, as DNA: TGTGCCAGTAGGCCCCGTGGGACCTCCGAAAAACTGTTTTTT. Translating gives CASRPRGTSEKLFF.

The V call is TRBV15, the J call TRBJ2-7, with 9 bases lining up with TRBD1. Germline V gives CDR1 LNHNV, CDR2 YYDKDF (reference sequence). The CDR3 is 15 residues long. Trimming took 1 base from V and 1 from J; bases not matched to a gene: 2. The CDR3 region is CATSRVDRGSYEQYF. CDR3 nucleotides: TGTGCCACCAGCAGAGTCGACAGGGGGTCCTACGAGCAGTACTTC.

The CDR3 loop is CASSYSIHEQYF. The CDR3 nucleotides read TGTGCCAGCAGTTACAGTATTCACGAGCAGTACTTC. The chain couples TRBV6-6 to TRBJ2-7; D not resolved. V was cut by 2 bases and J by 5 bases, with 7 bases left in between. CDR3 size: 12 residues. CDR1 and CDR2 from the germline V gene are MNHNY and SVGAGI (reference sequence).

CDR3 DNA sequence: TGTGCCAACCTCAGGGGTGAGGGCTACGAGCAGTACGTC. Translation: CANLRGEGYEQYV. The J gene is TRBJ2-7, the V gene TRBV28; a possible D gene is TRBD1 (6 bases). There are 13 residues in the CDR3. Trimming left V 10 bases short and J 3 bases short, with 16 bases between. From germline, CDR1 is MDHEN and CDR2 SYDVKM.

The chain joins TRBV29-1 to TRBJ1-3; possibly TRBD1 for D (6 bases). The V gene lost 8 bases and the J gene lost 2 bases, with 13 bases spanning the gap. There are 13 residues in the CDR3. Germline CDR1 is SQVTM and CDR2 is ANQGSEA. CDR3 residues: CSSQTGTGNTIYF. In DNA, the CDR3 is TGCAGCTCCCAAACAGGGACTGGAAACACCATATATTTT.

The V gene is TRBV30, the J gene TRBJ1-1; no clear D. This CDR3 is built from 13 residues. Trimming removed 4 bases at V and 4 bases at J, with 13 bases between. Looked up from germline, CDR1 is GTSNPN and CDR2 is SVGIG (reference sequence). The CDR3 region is CAWKQFLATEAFF. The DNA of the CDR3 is TGTGCCTGGAAGCAGTTTTTGGCCACTGAAGCTTTCTTT.

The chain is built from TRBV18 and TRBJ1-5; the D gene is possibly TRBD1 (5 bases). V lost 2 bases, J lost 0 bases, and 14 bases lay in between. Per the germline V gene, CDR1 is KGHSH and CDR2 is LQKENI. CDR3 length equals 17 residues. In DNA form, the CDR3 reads TGTGCCAGCTCACCATCTTCAGGGCCTTATAGCAATCAGCCCCAGCATTTT. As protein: CASSPSSGPYSNQPQHF.

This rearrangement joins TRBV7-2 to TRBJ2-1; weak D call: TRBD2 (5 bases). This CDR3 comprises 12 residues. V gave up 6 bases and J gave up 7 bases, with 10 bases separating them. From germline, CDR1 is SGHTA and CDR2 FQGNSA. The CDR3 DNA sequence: TGTGCCAGCAGGGCTTGGAGGAATGAGCAGTTCTTC. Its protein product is CASRAWRNEQFF.

The CDR3: CASSPPGSTEAFF. The DNA of the CDR3 is TGTGCCAGCAGCCCCCCGGGATCCACTGAAGCTTTCTTT. The chain is built from TRBV11-3 and TRBJ1-1, with D hard to call. V shed 5 bases and J shed 4 bases, with 11 bases lying between them. The CDR3 loop spans 13 amino acids. Germline V gives CDR1 SGHNT, CDR2 YENEEA.

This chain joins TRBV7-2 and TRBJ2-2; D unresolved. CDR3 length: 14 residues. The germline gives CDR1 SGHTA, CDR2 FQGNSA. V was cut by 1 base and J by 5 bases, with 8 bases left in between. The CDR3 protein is CASSLDWATGELFF. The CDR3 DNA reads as TGTGCCAGCAGCTTAGATTGGGCGACCGGGGAGCTGTTTTTT.

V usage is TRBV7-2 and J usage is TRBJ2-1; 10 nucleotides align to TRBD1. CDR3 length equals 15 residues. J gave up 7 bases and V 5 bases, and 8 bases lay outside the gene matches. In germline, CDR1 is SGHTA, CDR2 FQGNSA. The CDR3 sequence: CASSDRDRGLNEQFF. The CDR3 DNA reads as TGTGCCAGCAGCGACCGGGACAGGGGATTGAATGAGCAGTTCTTC.

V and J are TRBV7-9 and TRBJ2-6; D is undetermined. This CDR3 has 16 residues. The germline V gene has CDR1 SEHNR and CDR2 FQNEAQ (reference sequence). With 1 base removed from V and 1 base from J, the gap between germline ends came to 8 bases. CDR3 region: CASSLVVHSGANVLTF. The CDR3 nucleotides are TGTGCCAGCAGCTTAGTAGTGCATTCTGGGGCCAACGTCCTGACTTTC.